This T cell receptor beta chain was sequenced during a study of OX40 agonist ivuxolimab in advanced cancers. Whole-study context: All patients had ivuxolimab intravenously every 2 weeks at 0.01 to 10 mg/kg. Patients undergoing dose escalation presented with hepatocellular carcinoma, melanoma, renal cell or head and neck cancer. Study-level points and caveats: Not determined was the antigen specificity of the expanded peripheral T cells. On average, a greater number of expanded clones characterised CD8+ T cells relative to CD4+.

On this clone: Its antigen is undetermined.

Only in-frame clones appear in the TCRdb table, and some are missing; sequencing was by immunoSEQ multiplex PCR. The table includes just over 80,000 clones, more than 75% detected once. Here the sequenced sample was CD4+ or CD8+ T cells sorted from blood, taken in a trial of the OX40 agonist ivuxolimab. This receptor was taken from an adult with an advanced solid tumor such as melanoma, head and neck, liver or kidney cancer.

In DNA form, the CDR3 reads TGTGCCAGCAGCTTAATGTCACGGCGTCCCAACGAGCAGTACTTC. Amino acid sequence: CASSLMSRRPNEQYF. The chain is built from TRBV11-2 and TRBJ2-7; D remains ambiguous. CDR1 is SGHAT, CDR2 FQNNGV, per germline. This CDR3 is built from 15 residues. The V gene lost 2 bases and the J gene lost 5 bases, with 16 bases spanning the gap. The variable domain in full, completed from reference TRBV11-2 and TRBJ2-7, reads EAGVAQSPRYKIIEKRQSVAFWCNPISGHATLYWYQQILGQGPKLLIQFQNNGVVDDSQLPKDRFSAERLKGVDSTLKIQPAKLEDSAVYLCASSLMSRRPNEQYFGPGTRLTVT.